The T cell receptor (beta chain) under discussion was sequenced for a study of cytomegalovirus exposure and HLA in healthy donors. Germline loops: CDR1 ENHRY, CDR2 SYGVKD. This CDR3 is built from 15 residues. Trimming cost V 0 bases and J 2 bases; bases outside gene matches: 4. Comment on this clone: Its target is not known.

It was with 60 Vbeta and 13 Jbeta primers that the PCR ran. TCRdb's table, derived via immunoSEQ multiplex PCR, lists solely in-frame clones and lacks some. The sample lists about 150,000 clones; about 80% were seen once. General study points: Most TCR sequences were seen very rarely across donors, but some public TCRs occurred in many.

V and J are TRBV10-3 and TRBJ2-7; 7 positions match TRBD1. Sequencing used PBMCs. The TCR sequence derives from a man aged 35-49 years in good health and CMV-seronegative. CDR3 loop: CAISESGQLTYEQYF. The CDR3 DNA reads TGTGCCATCAGTGAGTCGGGACAGCTCACCTACGAGCAGTACTTC.